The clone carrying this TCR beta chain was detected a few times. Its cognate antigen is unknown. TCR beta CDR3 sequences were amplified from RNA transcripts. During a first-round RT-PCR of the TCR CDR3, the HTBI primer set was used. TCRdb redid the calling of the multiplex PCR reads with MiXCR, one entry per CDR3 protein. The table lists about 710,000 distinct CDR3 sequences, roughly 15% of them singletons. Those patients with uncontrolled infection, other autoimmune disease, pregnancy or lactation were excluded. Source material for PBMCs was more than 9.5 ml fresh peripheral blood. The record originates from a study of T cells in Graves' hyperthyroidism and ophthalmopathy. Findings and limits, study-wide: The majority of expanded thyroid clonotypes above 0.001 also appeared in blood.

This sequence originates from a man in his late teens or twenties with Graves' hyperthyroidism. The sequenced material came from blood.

In DNA, the CDR3 is TGTGCCAGCAGTTACTCCTTCGGGCCCGGCACTGAAGCTTTCTTT. Its translation: CASSYSFGPGTEAFF. This chain uses TRBV7-9 with TRBJ1-1; no clear D. Trimming left V 6 bases short and J 4 bases short, with 18 bases between. Germline CDR1 and CDR2: SEHNR and FQNEAQ (reference sequence). This CDR3 is 15 amino acids long.